The next 7 T cell receptor beta chains were all read from a single sample in a study of PD-1 blockade in mismatch repair-deficient tumors. The method was immunoSEQ multiplex PCR; TCRdb's version includes in-frame clones alone and lacks a portion of them. The table shows 50,000 or so clones, with roughly 80% occurring only once. The sequenced sample was peripheral blood, obtained less than 21 weeks after starting pembrolizumab. The source is an adult with mismatch repair-deficient cancer.

The chain joins TRBV6-1 to TRBJ1-5; D remains ambiguous. Germline loops: CDR1 MNHNS, CDR2 SASEGT. This CDR3 spans 15 amino acids. Trimming removed 1 base at V and 7 bases at J, with 14 bases between. CDR3 sequence reads: CASSEGPLVGQPQHF. CDR3 nucleotides: TGTGCCAGCAGTGAAGGCCCCCTTGTCGGGCAGCCCCAGCATTTT.

This sequence joins TRBV2 and TRBJ2-7; D may match TRBD1 or TRBD2 (5 bases each). The length of the CDR3 is 15 residues. Trimming left V 5 bases short and J 2 bases short, with 16 bases between. Germline CDR1 and CDR2: SNHLY and FYNNEI. The CDR3 protein is CASSLTGTATYEQYF. The CDR3 DNA reads TGTGCCAGCAGTCTAACGGGGACCGCCACCTACGAGCAGTACTTC.

This chain joins TRBV5-8 and TRBJ2-1, with D possibly matching TRBD2 (6 bases). V was pared by 0 bases and J by 4 bases, with 11 bases between. The germline gives CDR1 SGHTS, CDR2 YDEGEE. The CDR3 has 15 residues. This chain's CDR3 is CASSLGLAAYNEQFF. In DNA form, the CDR3 reads TGTGCCAGCAGCTTGGGTTTAGCGGCATACAATGAGCAGTTCTTC.

This clone has only one observation. The CDR3 sequence: CASSFPGLAVYNEQFF. In DNA, the CDR3 is TGTGCCAGTAGTTTTCCGGGACTAGCGGTATACAATGAGCAGTTCTTC. The J gene is TRBJ2-1, the V gene TRBV19, with 11 nucleotides matching TRBD2. The CDR3 spans 16 residues. The ends lost 5 bases at V and 4 bases at J; junction bases unmatched: 7. CDR1 and CDR2 from the germline V gene are LNHDA and SQIVND (reference sequence).

The V and J genes are TRBV7-9 and TRBJ2-7; D is unresolved. The V gene lost 3 bases and the J gene lost 3 bases, with 12 bases spanning the gap. The CDR3 runs to 14 residues. CDR1 and CDR2 (germline): SEHNR, FQNEAQ (reference sequence). The CDR3 bases are TGTGCCAGCAGCTTGACGGGTACTATCTACGAGCAGTACTTC. Translated, it gives CASSLTGTIYEQYF.

V is TRBV7-9 and J is TRBJ2-5; maybe TRBD2 (5 bases). The CDR3 is made up of 12 amino acids. Trimming pared 5 bases from V and 9 bases from J, leaving 13 bases between. CDR1 and CDR2 (germline): SEHNR, FQNEAQ (reference sequence). The CDR3 nucleotides are TGTGCCAGCAGCGGACTTCTCGAGGCCCAGTACTTC. Its translation: CASSGLLEAQYF.

V usage is TRBV6-6 and J usage is TRBJ2-1; TRBD2 matches 7 bases. The V gene's germline CDR1 is MNHNY and CDR2 SVGAGI (reference sequence). This CDR3 has 13 amino acids. V shed 11 bases and J 3 bases; nucleotides not matched to a gene: 7. The CDR3, as DNA: TGTGCCGTCTACGCGGGGGACTACAATGAGCAGTTCTTC. Translated, it gives CAVYAGDYNEQFF.